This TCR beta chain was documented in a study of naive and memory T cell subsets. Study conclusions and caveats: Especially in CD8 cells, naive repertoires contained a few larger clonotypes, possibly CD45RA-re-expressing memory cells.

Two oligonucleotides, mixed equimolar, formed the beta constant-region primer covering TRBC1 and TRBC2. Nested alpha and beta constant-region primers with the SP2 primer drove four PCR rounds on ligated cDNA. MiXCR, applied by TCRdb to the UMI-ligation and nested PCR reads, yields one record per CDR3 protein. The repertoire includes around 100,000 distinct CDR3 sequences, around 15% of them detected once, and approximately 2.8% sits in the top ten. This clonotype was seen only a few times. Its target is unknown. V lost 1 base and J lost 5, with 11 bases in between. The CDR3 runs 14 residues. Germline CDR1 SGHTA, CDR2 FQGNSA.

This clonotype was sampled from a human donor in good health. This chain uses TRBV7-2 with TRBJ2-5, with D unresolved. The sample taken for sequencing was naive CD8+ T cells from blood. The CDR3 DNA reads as TGTGCCAGCAGCTTAGTTTTGGTCCAGGAGACCCAGTACTTC. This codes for CASSLVLVQETQYF.